This T cell receptor (beta chain) was documented in a study of shared clonotypes between healthy human individuals. CD45RO-negative, CCR7-selected cells formed the naive CD8 fraction, which excluded terminally differentiated effector memory CD45RA+ cells. CDR3 length: 18 residues. Germline V gene sequence: CDR1 LGHNA, CDR2 YSLEER. Germline trimming cut 2 bases from V and 9 bases from J; bases unmatched to any gene: 18. Generated by immunoSEQ multiplex PCR, the TCRdb table keeps only in-frame clones and is missing some. The data show a few million clones, 85% to 95% seen once. The V call is TRBV4-3, the J call TRBJ2-3; 9 bases line up with TRBD2. The clonotype was recovered from a man younger than 35 in good health. Some clones in this sample may be carry-over from other donors' samples. Material: naive CD8+ T cells from PBMCs. For the CDR3, the DNA is TGCGCCAGCAGCCAAACCGGGGTTAGCGGGAGAGCCGAGGGCACGCAGTATTTT. Translation gives CASSQTGVSGRAEGTQYF.